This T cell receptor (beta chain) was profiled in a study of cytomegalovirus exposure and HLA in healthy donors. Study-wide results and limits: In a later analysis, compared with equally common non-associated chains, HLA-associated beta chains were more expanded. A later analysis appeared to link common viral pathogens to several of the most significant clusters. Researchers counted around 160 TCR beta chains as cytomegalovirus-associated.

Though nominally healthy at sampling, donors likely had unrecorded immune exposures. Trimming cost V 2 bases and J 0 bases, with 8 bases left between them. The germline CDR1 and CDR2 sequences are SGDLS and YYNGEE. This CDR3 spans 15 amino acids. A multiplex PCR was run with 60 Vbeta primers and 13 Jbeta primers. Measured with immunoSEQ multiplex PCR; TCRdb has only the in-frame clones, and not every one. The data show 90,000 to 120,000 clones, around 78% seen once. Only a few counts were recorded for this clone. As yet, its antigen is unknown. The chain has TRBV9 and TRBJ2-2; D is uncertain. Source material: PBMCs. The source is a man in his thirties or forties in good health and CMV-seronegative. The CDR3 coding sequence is TGTGCCAGCAGCGTTTCCGGGTCGAACACCGGGGAGCTGTTTTTT. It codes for CASSVSGSNTGELFF.